This T cell receptor beta chain was documented in a study of blood T cell repertoires in COVID-19. Only in-frame clones appear in the TCRdb table, and some are missing; sequencing was by immunoSEQ multiplex PCR. Counted here are about 200,000 clones, 84% occurring once; the ten biggest clones make up over 6%. The germline V gene encodes CDR1 MGHRA and CDR2 YSYEKL. The CDR3 extends over 13 amino acids. Deletions cut 2 bases from V and 4 bases from J, with 6 bases between. Specimen: peripheral blood. V and J are TRBV4-1 and TRBJ2-1; D remains unclear. This clonotype was sampled from a woman at least 80 years old with COVID-19, enrolled during active disease. The CDR3 protein is CASSQTRYNEQFF. The CDR3 region has the DNA TGCGCCAGCAGCCAAACCCGGTACAATGAGCAGTTCTTC.